The clone carrying this T cell receptor beta chain appeared a few times. The antigen is undetermined. The CDR3 spans 15 residues. V was clipped by 0 bases and J by 5 bases, with 14 bases between them. The germline CDR1 and CDR2 sequences are PRHDT and FYEKMQ (reference sequence). This entry comes from a study of Graves' ophthalmopathy and Graves' hyperthyroidism. RNA transcripts served as template for amplifying TCR beta CDR3 sequences. Investigators did first-round RT-PCR with HTBI primers, then second-round multiplex PCR. TCRdb fed the multiplex PCR reads into MiXCR, producing one record per CDR3 protein. The sample includes about 1.2 million distinct CDR3 sequences, about two fifths of them seen just once. Newly diagnosed, the hyperthyroidism patients had under 2 months' duration and were aged 18 to 65. Other autoimmune diseases, uncontrolled infections, pregnancy or lactation ruled patients out of participation.

Overall study findings and caveats: Ophthalmopathy progression prediction by the model yielded a sensitivity of approximately 71% and a specificity of under 85%. Discrimination between ophthalmopathy and stable hyperthyroidism by a 13-signature model showed about 85% sensitivity and 70% to 82% specificity.

The sequence was obtained from an adult man with Graves' hyperthyroidism. Material for sequencing was peripheral blood or thyroid tissue (not recorded which). V and J are TRBV13 and TRBJ2-7; maybe TRBD2 (6 bases). Here the CDR3 DNA reads TGTGCCAGCAGCTTAGGCCGGGGGAGCTGGGACGAGCAGTACTTC. It is translated as CASSLGRGSWDEQYF.